The 13 T cell receptor beta chains in this list originate from one sample, sequenced in a study of T cells expressing NK-cell markers. TCRdb reprocessed the 5' RACE reads and stores each CDR3 protein as one record, lacking DNA. Its table records 550,000 to 600,000 distinct CDR3 sequences. Sequencing was carried out using blood T cells: a sorted CD56 or NKG2C T cell subset, CD4+ or CD8+ T cells, or bulk PBMC T cells (not recorded which). The source of these receptors is a man between 18 and 35 years old in good health.

The chain uses TRBV24-1 and TRBJ2-3; TCRdb designates TRBD2, a call that cannot be tested without DNA. The CDR3 sequence is 17 residues long. In germline, CDR1 is KGHDR, CDR2 SFDVKD. CDR3: CATSDWETRTSTDTQYF.

The chain carries TRBV19 and TRBJ1-2; TCRdb designates TRBD1, a call that cannot be tested without DNA. CDR3 length: 13 amino acids. In germline, CDR1 is LNHDA, CDR2 SQIVND (reference sequence). CDR3: CASSMMTDYGYTF.

The chain carries TRBV20-1 and TRBJ2-5; TCRdb gives TRBD1 as the D gene, but with no DNA this cannot be confirmed. The germline CDR1 and CDR2 sequences are DFQATT and SNEGSKA (reference sequence). The CDR3 is made up of 15 amino acids. The CDR3 protein is CSARRPQTFWETQYF.

The chain employs TRBV5-1 and TRBJ2-3; the TRBD2 assignment by TCRdb is unverifiable without DNA. CDR3 size: 17 residues. Germline V lookup: CDR1 SGHRS, CDR2 YFSETQ. The CDR3 region is CASSLIETNSGTDTQYF.

The CDR3 here is CSARRTNDYEQYF. The chain recombines TRBV20-1 with TRBJ2-7; without DNA, the TCRdb call of TRBD1 cannot be checked. CDR3 length: 13 residues. CDR1 is DFQATT, CDR2 SNEGSKA, per germline (reference sequence).

The chain uses TRBV12-3 or TRBV12-4 and TRBJ2-7; TCRdb's D gene call, TRBD1, goes unchecked for lack of DNA. The CDR3 length is 14 residues. CDR3 sequence: CASTRTGSSYEQYF.

The CDR3 protein is CASSAHRTENTEAFF. This rearrangement joins TRBV5-1 to TRBJ1-1. The CDR3 is made up of 15 amino acids. CDR1 SGHRS and CDR2 YFSETQ come from the germline V gene.

This chain joins TRBV29-1 and TRBJ2-2; TCRdb lists TRBD2, though no DNA is available to test this call. The CDR3 extends over 14 amino acids. The germline V gene encodes CDR1 SQVTM and CDR2 ANQGSEA. The CDR3 loop reads CSGRLAGGTGELFF.

The chain joins TRBV6-4 to TRBJ2-2; TCRdb returns TRBD2, unconfirmable since there is no DNA. Germline-derived CDR1 and CDR2 are MRHNA and SNTAGT. The CDR3 covers 15 residues. CDR3 residues: CASRLAGANTGELFF.

The V gene is TRBV4-3, the J gene TRBJ1-6. The germline gives CDR1 LGHNA, CDR2 YSLEER. The CDR3 is 16 amino acids. The CDR3 spells CASSQETGRLGSPLHF.

CDR3 sequence reads: CASSQTGAPSPLHF. This chain uses TRBV12-3 or TRBV12-4 with TRBJ1-6; TCRdb reports TRBD1, a call that lacks DNA to check it against. The CDR3 is made up of 14 amino acids.

CDR3 amino acids: CATSRGGGDVRDIQYF. The chain carries TRBV15 and TRBJ2-4. The CDR3 loop spans 16 amino acids. Germline CDR1 is LNHNV and CDR2 is YYDKDF (reference sequence). The full variable domain, completed using reference TRBV15 and TRBJ2-4, is DAMVIQNPRYQVTQFGKPVTLSCSQTLNHNVMYWYQQKSSQAPKLLFHYYDKDFNNEADTPDNFQSRRPNTSFCFLDIRSPGLGDTAMYLCATSRGGGDVRDIQYFGAGTRLSVL.

J is TRBJ2-3 and V is TRBV3-1; TCRdb calls TRBD2, which cannot be checked without DNA. Germline CDR1 is LGHDT and CDR2 is YNNKEL (reference sequence). CDR3 length: 16 residues. The CDR3 here is CASRKSGRASSDTQYF.